The 9 T cell receptor beta chains below all came from one sample that was sequenced in a study of T cell responses to AZD1222 COVID-19 vaccine. TCRdb keeps only in-frame clones here, not all; method: immunoSEQ multiplex PCR. This table holds tens of thousands of clones, less than 95% found once. Sequencing used peripheral blood, obtained 28 days after the second AZD1222 dose. Receptors were obtained from an adult who received the AZD1222 COVID-19 vaccine.

Here the CDR3 reads CASSLITGDNEKLFF. Here the CDR3 DNA reads TGTGCCAGCAGCTTAATTACAGGCGATAATGAAAAACTGTTTTTT. This chain uses TRBV7-2 with TRBJ1-4, with D possibly being TRBD1 (5 bases). In germline, CDR1 is SGHTA, CDR2 FQGNSA. V dropped 2 bases and J dropped 4 bases, with 11 bases sitting between them. This CDR3 has 15 residues.

V usage is TRBV13 and J usage is TRBJ2-1; a possible D gene is TRBD1 (6 bases). Germline V gives CDR1 PRHDT, CDR2 FYEKMQ (reference sequence). The CDR3 totals 16 residues. The V end was cut by 4 bases, the J end by 5 bases, with 18 bases between. The CDR3 spells CASSSSYRQDNNEQFF. The CDR3 region has the DNA TGTGCCAGCAGCTCCTCATATCGACAGGATAACAATGAGCAGTTCTTC.

The chain joins TRBV11-3 to TRBJ1-1, with no clear D. Trimming left V 0 bases short and J 11 bases short, with 13 bases between. Germline-derived CDR1 and CDR2 are SGHNT and YENEEA. There are 13 residues in the CDR3. CDR3 DNA: TGTGCCAGCAGCTTAGACACCGGAGTGGGCGCTTTCTTT. It specifies CASSLDTGVGAFF.

The V and J genes are TRBV4-2 and TRBJ1-2; TRBD1 aligns across 8 bases. CDR1 is LGHNA, CDR2 YNFKEQ, per germline. The CDR3 covers 14 residues. The V gene end was trimmed by 0 bases and the J gene end by 8 bases; junction bases not matched to a gene: 5. The chain's CDR3 is CASSQEDRAGGYTF. The CDR3 DNA reads as TGTGCCAGCAGCCAAGAGGACAGGGCGGGGGGCTACACCTTC.

The genes are TRBV5-6 and TRBJ1-1; D might be TRBD1 (5 bases). Germline lookup yields CDR1 SGHDT and CDR2 YYEEEE. V was trimmed by 5 bases and J by 0 bases, leaving 14 bases between them. The CDR3 has 15 residues. CDR3 amino acids: CASRTRTPMNTEAFF. The CDR3 DNA sequence: TGTGCCAGCAGAACAAGGACACCCATGAACACTGAAGCTTTCTTT.

In DNA, the CDR3 is TGTGCCAGCAGGAACTCCGGCCAATGGACACCCTCGGATGGCTACACCTTC. This sequence encodes CASRNSGQWTPSDGYTF. The chain has TRBV7-3 and TRBJ1-2; TRBD1 might be the D (5 bases). The V end lost 6 bases, the J end lost 6 bases, and 26 bases lay between the germline ends. Germline CDR1 is SGHTA and CDR2 is FQGTGA. The CDR3 spans 17 residues.

The chain recombines TRBV7-2 with TRBJ1-6, with no clear D. V was clipped by 2 bases and J by 1 base, with 6 bases between them. The CDR3 runs to 15 residues. Germline assignment: CDR1 SGHTA and CDR2 FQGNSA. For the CDR3, the DNA is TGTGCCAGCAGCTTACTAGGGTCCTATAATTCACCCCTCCACTTT. Protein sequence: CASSLLGSYNSPLHF.

In this sample, this clone turned up a few times. This chain's CDR3 is CASSEWQVSRYGYTF. CDR3 DNA sequence: TGTGCCAGCAGTGAGTGGCAGGTTAGTCGCTATGGCTACACCTTC. The chain links TRBV6-1 to TRBJ1-2; no firm D call. Germline lookup yields CDR1 MNHNS and CDR2 SASEGT. This CDR3 has 15 amino acids. The V end was cut by 3 bases, the J end by 4 bases, with 15 bases between.

The V and J genes are TRBV7-6 and TRBJ2-3; D ambiguous. Trimming left V 6 bases short and J 5 bases short, with 6 bases between. The CDR3 runs to 11 residues. Germline lookup yields CDR1 SGHVS and CDR2 FNYEAQ. The CDR3 nucleotides read TGTGCCAGCAGTTACGGAGATACGCAGTATTTT. It codes for CASSYGDTQYF. The whole variable domain, filled in from reference TRBV7-6 and TRBJ2-3, reads GAGVSQSPRYKVTKRGQDVALRCDPISGHVSLYWYRQALGQGPEFLTYFNYEAQQDKSGLPNDRFSAERPEGSISTLTIQRTEQRDSAMYRCASSYGDTQYFGPGTRLTVL.